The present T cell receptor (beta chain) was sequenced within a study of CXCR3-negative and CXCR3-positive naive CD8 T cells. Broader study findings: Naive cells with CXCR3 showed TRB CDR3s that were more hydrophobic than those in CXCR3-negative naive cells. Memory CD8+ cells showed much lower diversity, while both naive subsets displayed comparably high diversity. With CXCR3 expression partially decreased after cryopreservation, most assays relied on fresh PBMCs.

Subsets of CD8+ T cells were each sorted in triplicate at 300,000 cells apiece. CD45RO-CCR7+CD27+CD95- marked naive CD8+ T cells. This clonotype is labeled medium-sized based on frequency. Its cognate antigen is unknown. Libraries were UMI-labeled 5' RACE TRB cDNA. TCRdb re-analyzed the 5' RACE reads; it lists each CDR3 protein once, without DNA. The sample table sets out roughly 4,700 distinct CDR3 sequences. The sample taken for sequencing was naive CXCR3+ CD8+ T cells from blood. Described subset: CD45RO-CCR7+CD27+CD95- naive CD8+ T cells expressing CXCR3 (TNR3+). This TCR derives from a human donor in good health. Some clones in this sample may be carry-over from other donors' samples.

This CDR3 is CASSYSGANVLTF. The chain has TRBV27 and TRBJ2-6. The CDR3 runs to 13 residues. Germline V gene data show CDR1 as MNHEY and CDR2 as SMNVEV (reference sequence).